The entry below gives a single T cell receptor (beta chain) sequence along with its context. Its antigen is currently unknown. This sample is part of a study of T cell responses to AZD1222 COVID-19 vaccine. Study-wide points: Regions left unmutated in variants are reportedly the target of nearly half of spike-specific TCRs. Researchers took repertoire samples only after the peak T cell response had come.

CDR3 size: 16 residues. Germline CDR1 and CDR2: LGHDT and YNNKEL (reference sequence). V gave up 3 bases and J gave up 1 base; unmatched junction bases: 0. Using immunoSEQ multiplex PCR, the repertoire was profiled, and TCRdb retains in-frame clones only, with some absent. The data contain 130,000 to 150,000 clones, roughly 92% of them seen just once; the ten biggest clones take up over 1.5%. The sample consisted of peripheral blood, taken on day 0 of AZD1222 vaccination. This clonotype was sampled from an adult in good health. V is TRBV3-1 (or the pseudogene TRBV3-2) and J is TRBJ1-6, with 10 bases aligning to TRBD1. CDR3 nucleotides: TGTGCCAGCAGCCAGGACAGGGGGTCCTATAATTCACCCCTCCACTTT. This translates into CASSQDRGSYNSPLHF.